One TCR beta chain is described in this entry. As yet, its antigen is unknown. The CDR3 totals 13 residues. V gave up 4 bases and J gave up 2 bases; unmatched junction bases: 3. Per germline, CDR1 GTSNPN and CDR2 SVGIG (reference sequence). The source of the sample is a study of T cell responses to AZD1222 COVID-19 vaccine. General study results and limits: There were mostly white British donors and more females than males, and clonal diversity was possibly underestimated. Samples come after the peak T cell response, not at day 14.

Using immunoSEQ multiplex PCR, the repertoire was profiled, and TCRdb retains in-frame clones only, with some absent. The data contain 110,000 to 150,000 clones, approximately 94% of them singletons. This receptor was taken from an adult in good health. The chain recombines TRBV30 with TRBJ2-7, with 9 positions matching TRBD2. The material was peripheral blood, obtained on day 0 of AZD1222 vaccination. Here the CDR3 DNA reads TGTGCCTGGACTAGCGGGGCGACCTACGAGCAGTACTTC. Protein product: CAWTSGATYEQYF.